This TCR beta chain derives from a study of T cells in Graves' hyperthyroidism and ophthalmopathy. In this sample, this clonotype turned up a few times. Its antigen is unidentified. CDR1 is MNHEY and CDR2 is SVGEGT in the germline V gene. Trimming cost V 5 bases and J 3 bases, with 20 bases left between them. The CDR3 consists of 16 residues. Patients having uncontrolled infection, another autoimmune disease, pregnancy or lactation were not included. The source material, RNA transcripts, was used to amplify TCR beta CDR3 regions. A set of HTBI primers served as the primers for a first-round RT-PCR of the TCR CDR3. TCRdb re-called the multiplex PCR reads through MiXCR, storing one row per CDR3 protein. This sample yields a few hundred thousand distinct CDR3 sequences, of which more than 15% are seen a single time; more than 3% belongs to the top ten. Study observations and caveats: A model of 13 V-J features distinguished ophthalmopathy from stable hyperthyroidism.

The gene calls are TRBV6-2 or TRBV6-3 and TRBJ2-7; D gene unclear. The sequenced sample consisted of blood. This receptor was taken from a woman between 40 and 55 years old with Graves' ophthalmopathy. CDR3 region: CASSHLLATSIYEQYF. For the CDR3, the DNA is TGTGCCAGCAGTCACCTCTTAGCAACCTCAATCTACGAGCAGTACTTC.